A few counts support the clone carrying this T cell receptor (beta chain). Its cognate antigen is unknown. The sample belongs to a study of regulatory T cells in long-lasting Graves disease. Notes on the study in general: TCR diversity was lower in persistent Graves' patients (versus newly diagnosed ones).

Construction of TCR beta libraries relied on iRepertoire HTBI primers and on Arm-PCR targeting CDR3 regions. TCRdb reprocessed the multiplex PCR reads with MiXCR, giving one entry per CDR3 protein. In the table there are about 470,000 distinct CDR3 sequences, under 15% of which are singletons. The V and J ends lost 4 bases and 2 bases respectively, with 28 bases between them. The CDR3 is 20 amino acids. Germline-derived CDR1 and CDR2 are MGHRA and YSYEKL. Time point described: newly diagnosed GD, antithyroid drugs for less than 3 months. Following extraction of RNA from PBMCs, that RNA was used to make the TCR library. The sample was also linked to a second study, of T cells in Graves' hyperthyroidism and ophthalmopathy. That study adds: Also found in blood were most expanded thyroid clonotypes above 0.001.

The sequence derives from a woman aged 25 to 39 with Graves disease. The sequencing here drew on peripheral blood mononuclear cells (PBMCs), taken at new diagnosis, from a patient treated with antithyroid drugs. V is TRBV4-1 and J is TRBJ2-3, with TRBD2 as a possible D gene (6 bases). This chain's CDR3 is CASSRSKILDGSRHTDTQYF. The CDR3 nucleotides are TGCGCCAGCAGCCGCAGTAAAATCTTGGACGGGAGTCGACACACAGATACGCAGTATTTT.